This T cell receptor beta chain was sequenced for a study of blood T cells in healthy people across ages. PCR was performed a second time for 7 to 11 cycles using a sample-barcoded 5' primer and a J-beta primer mix. TCRdb processed the 5' RACE reads anew with MiXCR; each CDR3 protein has one entry. The table records 550,000 to 650,000 distinct CDR3 sequences, around 27% of them present only once. This CDR3 region has 15 residues. The V end was cut by 4 bases, the J end by 0 bases, with 10 bases between. Germline CDR1 SGHRS, CDR2 YFSETQ. About 10 milliliters of peripheral blood were drawn from each donor into EDTA-treated tubes. The sample also formed part of further work on T cells of mothers and their children. From that paper: Samples were provided by three healthy Caucasian mothers and their six children.

J is TRBJ2-2 and V is TRBV5-1; possible D gene TRBD2, 6 bases. Sequencing input: blood. The receptor comes from a boy between 2 and 10 years old in good health. The CDR3 here is CASSRSSANTGELFF. The DNA of the CDR3 is TGCGCCAGCAGCAGGTCTAGCGCGAACACCGGGGAGCTGTTTTTT.